What follows describes a single T cell receptor (beta chain). The antigen is unknown. This entry comes from a study of cytomegalovirus exposure and HLA in healthy donors. Notes on the study in general: A reported reduction in N-insertions relative to the approximately 640-donor mean was seen in an Asian-associated ancestry cluster in a later analysis. About 87% or about 30% of the time was how often most TCR beta V segments were productive, according to an earlier analysis. Three chains linked to CMV were shown in vitro to be specific for CMV antigens.

PCR employed 60 Vbeta and 13 Jbeta primers. Measured with immunoSEQ multiplex PCR; TCRdb has only the in-frame clones, and not every one. The table shows around 210,000 clones, with 60% to 80% occurring only once. What was sequenced was PBMCs. This TCR was recovered from a young woman in good health and CMV-seronegative.

This chain's CDR3 is CASSRDLLSYNEQFF. CDR3 bases: TGTGCCAGCAGCCGGGACTTACTCTCCTACAATGAGCAGTTCTTC. The chain links TRBV5-6 to TRBJ2-1; TRBD2 might be the D (6 bases). Germline CDR1 SGHDT, CDR2 YYEEEE. The length of the CDR3 is 15 residues. With 4 bases removed from V and 0 bases from J, the gap between germline ends came to 11 bases.